The clone carrying this T cell receptor beta chain is judged medium-sized. Its antigen remains unidentified. In the original processing: A classifier for distant metastasis in papillary thyroid cancer was constructed using CDR3 differences observed across clinicopathological groups. TCRdb reassembled clones from the PCR reads with MiXCR. Clone size and V and J calls follow TCRdb, not the original study. The table shows about 7,000 clones, with about 19% occurring only once. Between the trimmed V and J ends, which lost 2 bases and 7 bases, there was a span of 2 bases. Germline CDR1 is MNHEY and CDR2 is SMNVEV (reference sequence). The CDR3 is 11 residues long. Thyroid surgery took place with no prior treatment in any patient. This sample is drawn from a study of metastatic and nonmetastatic thyroid tumors. As for the study in general: Repertoire comparisons spanned blood and tumor or nodule tissue from malignant and benign thyroid patients. General study findings and limits: Reported TCR beta diversity, measured in blood and tumor, was significantly higher for malignant thyroid tumors than for benign nodules.

Sequenced: adjacent normal tissue. The chain employs TRBV27 and TRBJ2-2; no reliable D call. This clonotype originated in a female donor with papillary thyroid cancer or a benign thyroid nodule (not recorded which). Some clones in this sample may be carry-over from other donors' samples. The CDR3 DNA reads as TGTGCCAGCAGTTTAAGCGGGGAGCTGTTTTTT. Translated: CASSLSGELFF.